Listed below are T cell receptor beta chains from one sample, sequenced in a study of blood T cell repertoires in COVID-19. Only in-frame clones appear in the TCRdb table, and some are missing; sequencing was by immunoSEQ multiplex PCR. The table lists a few hundred thousand clones, almost 90% of them singletons. The specimen sequenced was PBMCs or T cells enriched from blood (not recorded which). The receptors originated from a man younger than 40 who had been exposed to COVID-19. Each CDR3 is given with its conserved first and last residue. D genes are given only for firm matches.

d_call	v_call	j_call	cdr3_nt	cdr3_aa
TRBD2	TRBV10-2	TRBJ2-5	TGCGCCAGCAGTGAGTACACGGGGGCGGGACTAGCCGGCCGAAGGACCCAGTACTTC	CASSEYTGAGLAGRRTQYF
.	TRBV7-2	TRBJ1-2	TGTGCCAGCAGCTTAGTTGGCAGGGGAAACTTCTATGGCTACACCTTC	CASSLVGRGNFYGYTF
TRBD2	TRBV7-3	TRBJ2-3	TGTGCCAGCAGCTTAACCGGGAGCGGGGGGGCCGGAGATACGCAGTATTTT	CASSLTGSGGAGDTQYF
TRBD2	TRBV6-5	TRBJ2-5	TGTGCCAGCAGCCGCGTAGCGGGGAAAGAGACCCAGTACTTC	CASSRVAGKETQYF
.	TRBV2	TRBJ2-2	TGTGCCAGCAGGCCAACTAACACCGGGGAGCTGTTTTTT	CASRPTNTGELFF
TRBD1	TRBV6-4	TRBJ1-1	TGTGCCAGCAGTGCCGACAGGGACGACACTGAAGCTTTCTTT	CASSADRDDTEAFF
.	TRBV6-6	TRBJ2-3	TGTGCCAGCACTCCCCCGGGATTAGATACGCAGTATTTT	CASTPPGLDTQYF
.	TRBV7-9	TRBJ1-1	TGTGCCGGACAGTTGAACACTGAAGCTTTCTTT	CAGQLNTEAFF
.	TRBV4-1	TRBJ2-1	TGCGCCAGCAGCCAAGGGGGGGGCATCTACAATGAGCAGTTCTTC	CASSQGGGIYNEQFF
TRBD2	TRBV9	TRBJ2-1	TGTGCCAGCAGCGTAACAGCGGGGGCCTACAATGAGCAGTTCTTC	CASSVTAGAYNEQFF
.	TRBV15	TRBJ2-7	TGTGCCACCAGTCGACAAAGCGGCAGGGGATTCTCCTACGAGCAGTACTTC	CATSRQSGRGFSYEQYF
TRBD2	TRBV6-5	TRBJ2-2	TGTGCCAGCACCTCGACTAGCGGGGGGGCCGGGGAGCTGTTTTTT	CASTSTSGGAGELFF
TRBD1	TRBV12-5	TRBJ2-5	TGTGCTAGTGGTTTGGGCCAGGGGGCAGGGGAGACCCAGTACTTC	CASGLGQGAGETQYF
.	TRBV5-1	TRBJ1-1	TGCGCCAGCACCCCCGCGGGGGACACTGAAGCTTTCTTT	CASTPAGDTEAFF
.	TRBV5-1	TRBJ2-5	TGCGCCAGCAGCTTGGGTGGTAGCACAATCTCCCGCGAGACCCAGTACTTC	CASSLGGSTISRETQYF
TRBD2	TRBV7-3	TRBJ2-2	TGTGCCAGCAGCCCGGAAAAAGGACTAGCGGGCATCACCGGGGAGCTGTTTTTT	CASSPEKGLAGITGELFF